A selection of T cell receptor beta chains follows, all from one sample in a study of blood T cell repertoires in COVID-19. Only in-frame clones appear in the TCRdb table, and some are missing; sequencing was by immunoSEQ multiplex PCR. The sample records hundreds of thousands of clones, about 90% being singletons. The sample taken for sequencing was PBMCs or T cells enriched from blood (not recorded which). Receptor source: a woman in her forties with acute COVID-19. Each CDR3 is given with its conserved first and last residue. The D gene is left open where the match is weak. The size of a clone is reported for some rows only, either as once, few or many, or as a class for expanded clones.

size | J | D | V | CDR3 | DNA
NA | TRBJ2-1 | NA | TRBV14 | CASSRHYNEQFF | TGTGCCAGCAGTCGACACTACAATGAGCAGTTCTTC
NA | TRBJ1-1 | NA | TRBV10-3 | CAISEPRMNTEAFF | TGTGCCATCAGTGAACCCAGGATGAACACTGAAGCTTTCTTT
NA | TRBJ2-1 | TRBD2 | TRBV27 | CASSPGTSGYNEQFF | TGTGCCAGCAGTCCCGGGACTAGCGGATACAATGAGCAGTTCTTC
NA | TRBJ1-6 | TRBD1 | TRBV18 | CASSVTGNNSPLHF | TGTGCCAGCTCTGTGACAGGGAATAATTCACCCCTCCACTTT
NA | TRBJ2-5 | TRBD2 | TRBV3-1/TRBV3-2 | CASSQERTSGQETQYF | TGTGCCAGCAGCCAAGAACGGACTAGCGGCCAAGAGACCCAGTACTTC
NA | TRBJ2-5 | TRBD1 | TRBV10-3 | CAISVDREEETQYF | TGTGCCATCAGTGTGGACAGGGAGGAAGAGACCCAGTACTTC
NA | TRBJ1-2 | NA | TRBV5-6 | CASSLGAFGPNYGYTF | TGTGCCAGCAGCTTGGGGGCCTTTGGGCCTAACTATGGCTACACCTTC
NA | TRBJ2-1 | NA | TRBV2 | CASSQHRDNEQFF | TGTGCCAGCAGTCAGCACAGGGACAATGAGCAGTTCTTC
NA | TRBJ2-1 | NA | TRBV10-1 | CASSRDFRMGEQFF | TGCGCCAGCAGCCGGGACTTCCGGATGGGTGAGCAGTTCTTC
few | TRBJ2-7 | TRBD2 | TRBV14 | CASSQVSGAYEQYF | TGTGCCAGCAGCCAAGTTAGCGGGGCCTACGAGCAGTACTTC
NA | TRBJ2-3 | NA | TRBV7-9 | CASFNKWETISTDTQYF | TGTGCCAGCTTTAATAAGTGGGAGACAATTAGCACAGATACGCAGTATTTT
NA | TRBJ2-1 | TRBD2 | TRBV5-1 | CASSGLAGGPNEQFF | TGCGCCAGCAGTGGACTAGCGGGAGGGCCGAATGAGCAGTTCTTC
NA | TRBJ2-7 | NA | TRBV5-4 | CASSLGLEHYEQYF | TGTGCCAGCAGCTTGGGGCTTGAACACTACGAGCAGTACTTC
NA | TRBJ2-7 | TRBD1 | TRBV19 | CASRDRGSSYEQYF | TGTGCCAGTAGGGACAGGGGTTCCTCCTACGAGCAGTACTTC